The 7 T cell receptor beta chains presented below share a single source sample, sequenced in a study of T-cell reconstitution after alpha-beta-depleted transplantation in children. The authors prepared the TCRbeta library with unique molecular identifiers. TCRdb redid the calling of the PCR reads with MiXCR, one entry per CDR3 protein. The sample lists 780,000 or so distinct CDR3 sequences; 16% were seen once. The sample here was PBMCs, mostly from graft donor cells, taken 360 days after TCRalphabeta/CD19-depleted stem cell transplant. The receptor set was obtained from a male patient younger than 18 who had a stem cell transplant for acute lymphoblastic leukemia, so the T cells may come from the graft donor.

This chain uses TRBV21-1 with TRBJ2-5. TRBV21-1 is annotated as a pseudogene. The CDR3 has 15 amino acids. Here the CDR3 reads CASSPQCGSQETQYF. CDR3 coding DNA: TGTGCCAGCAGCCCCCAATGCGGGTCCCAAGAGACCCAGTACTTC.

This clonotype came up a few times. This chain links TRBV28 with TRBJ2-2, with a tentative D call TRBD1 (6 bases). Looked up from germline, CDR1 is MDHEN and CDR2 is SYDVKM. V lost 7 bases and J lost 2, with 14 bases in between. CDR3 length equals 15 residues. The CDR3 bases are TGTGCCAGCATCCTGGGGGCGGGTAACACCGGGGAGCTGTTTTTT. It encodes CASILGAGNTGELFF. Combining the CDR3 with reference TRBV28 and TRBJ2-2 gives the whole variable domain DVKVTQSSRYLVKRTGEKVFLECVQDMDHENMFWYRQDPGLGLRLIYFSYDVKMKEKGDIPEGYSVSREKKERFSLILESASTNQTSMYLCASILGAGNTGELFFGEGSRLTVL.

The chain has TRBV5-1 and TRBJ2-7; D is ambiguous. Germline CDR1 reads SGHRS; CDR2 reads YFSETQ. With 0 bases removed from V and 6 bases from J, the gap between germline ends came to 7 bases. The CDR3 totals 12 residues. CDR3 bases: TGCGCCAGCAGCTTGGGGGTATCCGAGCAGTACTTC. This gives the protein CASSLGVSEQYF. Looking up the rest from reference TRBV5-1 and TRBJ2-7 gives the full variable domain: KAGVTQTPRYLIKTRGQQVTLSCSPISGHRSVSWYQQTPGQGLQFLFEYFSETQRNKGNFPGRFSGRQFSNSRSEMNVSTLELGDSALYLCASSLGVSEQYFGPGTRLTVT.

This clonotype appeared a few times. The chain couples TRBV18 to TRBJ1-3; D gene ambiguous. The length of the CDR3 is 14 residues. Germline V gene data show CDR1 as KGHSH and CDR2 as LQKENI. V dropped 3 bases and J dropped 4 bases, with 10 bases sitting between them. CDR3 amino acids: CASSPSGSGNTIYF. The DNA of the CDR3 is TGTGCCAGCTCACCGTCGGGGAGCGGAAACACCATATATTTT.

This clonotype was seen only a few times. This rearrangement joins TRBV12-3 or TRBV12-4 to TRBJ2-1; 12 positions agree with TRBD2. With 10 bases clipped from V and 9 bases from J, the junction kept 7 bases outside the gene matches. The CDR3 runs to 13 residues. CDR3 sequence: CAIRTSGIGEQFF. The CDR3 DNA reads as TGTGCCATTCGGACTAGCGGGATAGGTGAGCAGTTCTTC.

V is TRBV5-5 and J is TRBJ2-5; 9 bases agree with TRBD2. CDR1 is SGHKS and CDR2 is YYEKEE in the germline V gene (reference sequence). V shed 0 bases, J shed 2 bases, and the junction held 5 bases outside the gene matches. The CDR3 length is 16 residues. The CDR3: CASSLVRLAVQETQYF. Written as DNA, the CDR3 is TGTGCCAGCAGCTTGGTAAGACTAGCGGTACAAGAGACCCAGTACTTC.

This clonotype showed up many times. The chain carries TRBV7-2 and TRBJ2-1; weak D call: TRBD1 (6 bases). Germline V gives CDR1 SGHTA, CDR2 FQGNSA. The CDR3 runs 13 residues. Trimming left V 5 bases short and J 7 bases short, with 12 bases between. CDR3 DNA sequence: TGTGCCAGCAGCATCTATCAGGGGAATGAGCAGTTCTTC. Translating gives CASSIYQGNEQFF.